The 26 T cell receptor beta chains below were found in one sample sequenced in a study of control samples from healthy donors and cancer patients. Clones were sequenced by immunoSEQ multiplex PCR, and TCRdb holds only the in-frame ones, with some missing. The sample holds fewer than 500,000 clones, around 90% seen once. What was sequenced was PBMCs. The receptor set was obtained from a man aged 35-49 years with head and neck cancer.

V is TRBV30 and J is TRBJ1-5; D is possibly TRBD1 (6 bases). The germline CDR1 and CDR2 sequences are GTSNPN and SVGIG (reference sequence). The CDR3 sequence is 16 residues long. Between the trimmed V and J ends, which lost 3 bases and 2 bases, there was a span of 17 bases. The CDR3 is CAWSQGGREGNQPQHF. The CDR3, as DNA: TGTGCCTGGAGCCAAGGGGGGCGGGAGGGCAATCAGCCCCAGCATTTT.

V is TRBV6-6 and J is TRBJ2-7; D not certain. Germline CDR1 MNHNY, CDR2 SVGAGI (reference sequence). V was trimmed by 5 bases and J by 1 base, leaving 12 bases between them. This CDR3 has 14 residues. CDR3 sequence (DNA): TGTGCCAGCAGTCCCGAACAAGTTTCCTACGAGCAGTACTTC. Amino acid sequence: CASSPEQVSYEQYF.

Only one count was recorded for this clone. CDR3 loop: CASSLGSYNEQFF. The CDR3 region has the DNA TGTGCCAGCAGTTTAGGCTCCTACAATGAGCAGTTCTTC. V usage is TRBV12-3 or TRBV12-4 and J usage is TRBJ2-1; D gene ambiguous. This CDR3 has 13 residues. V dropped 1 base and J dropped 0 bases, with 1 base sitting between them.

This chain connects TRBV19 to TRBJ1-1; 8 nucleotides align to TRBD1. CDR3 length: 19 residues. Germline-derived CDR1 and CDR2 are LNHDA and SQIVND (reference sequence). Trimming removed 3 bases from V and 4 bases from J; junction bases left unmatched: 19. CDR3 sequence (DNA): TGTGCCAGTAGTATCGATGCTCGAGACAGGGGACTTTACCTCACTGAAGCTTTCTTT. This gives the protein CASSIDARDRGLYLTEAFF.

The rearrangement joins TRBV2 to TRBJ1-2, with 8 bases that match TRBD1. This CDR3 is 15 amino acids long. With 6 bases clipped from V and 7 bases from J, the junction kept 13 bases outside the gene matches. Germline CDR1 is SNHLY and CDR2 is FYNNEI. For the CDR3, the DNA is TGTGCCAGCAGCCGAGGGCAGGGGGCGCGGGGTGGCTACACCTTC. Translated: CASSRGQGARGGYTF.

The gene calls are TRBV3-1 (or the pseudogene TRBV3-2) and TRBJ1-3, with 7 bases aligning to TRBD1. Germline CDR1 reads LGHDT; CDR2 reads YNNKEL (reference sequence). V shed 6 bases, J shed 4 bases, and the junction held 3 bases outside the gene matches. CDR3 length: 13 amino acids. The CDR3 sequence is CASRQGSGNTIYF. CDR3 nucleotides: TGTGCCAGCAGACAGGGGAGCGGAAACACCATATATTTT.

In its sample, this clone was seen once. The chain employs TRBV6-2 or TRBV6-3 and TRBJ2-3; TRBD2 matches at 9 bases. V lost 3 bases to trimming and J lost 0 bases; unmatched junction nucleotides: 13. CDR3 length: 19 residues. Germline-derived CDR1 and CDR2 are MNHEY and SVGEGT. CDR3 sequence: CASSYGGLAGKASTDTQYF. CDR3 in DNA: TGTGCCAGCAGTTATGGAGGGCTAGCGGGGAAAGCTAGCACAGATACGCAGTATTTT.

The chain uses TRBV6-2 or TRBV6-3 and TRBJ2-3, with a possible D match to TRBD2 (5 bases). The CDR3 loop spans 15 amino acids. V shed 5 bases and J shed 0 bases, with 12 bases lying between them. Per germline, CDR1 MNHEY and CDR2 SVGEGT. The CDR3 is CASSHAGTSTDTQYF. The CDR3 DNA is TGTGCCAGCAGTCACGCGGGTACTAGCACAGATACGCAGTATTTT.

The chain joins TRBV28 to TRBJ2-3; the D is unclear. Germline V gene sequence: CDR1 MDHEN, CDR2 SYDVKM. This CDR3 has 15 amino acids. Trimming left V 3 bases short and J 8 bases short, with 18 bases between. This CDR3 is CASSFINGMDGTQYF. The CDR3 DNA follows: TGTGCCAGCAGTTTTATAAATGGAATGGACGGTACGCAGTATTTT.

The CDR3 DNA reads TGCGCCAGCAGCCATCCGGGACTAGCGGAGCAGTTCTTC. It specifies CASSHPGLAEQFF. This chain joins TRBV4-1 and TRBJ2-1; TRBD2 matches at 10 bases. Germline assignment: CDR1 MGHRA and CDR2 YSYEKL. Trimming at V came to 3 bases and at J to 10 bases, leaving 3 bases not matched to a gene. The CDR3 consists of 13 residues.

This chain joins TRBV11-2 and TRBJ1-6; maybe TRBD1 (6 bases). Per germline, CDR1 SGHAT and CDR2 FQNNGV. Trimming left V 1 base short and J 6 bases short, with 13 bases between. This CDR3 has 16 amino acids. For the CDR3, the DNA is TGTGCCAGCAGCTTAGTCGGGGGCGAGGGTAATTCACCCCTCCACTTT. It encodes CASSLVGGEGNSPLHF.

V gene TRBV6-5 combines with J gene TRBJ1-5, with a tentative D call TRBD1 (5 bases). Germline V gene sequence: CDR1 MNHEY, CDR2 SVGAGI. The CDR3 has 15 amino acids. Trimming stripped 2 bases from V and 9 bases from J, with 17 bases between. Here the CDR3 DNA reads TGTGCCAGCAGTTACGATAACCGGGGGGATTGGCCCCAGCATTTT. This encodes CASSYDNRGDWPQHF.

The chain recombines TRBV4-3 with TRBJ2-2, with D unresolved. In germline, CDR1 is LGHNA, CDR2 YSLEER. The CDR3 covers 17 residues. The ends were cut back, 1 base at V and 7 bases at J, with 19 bases in the middle. The CDR3 DNA reads TGCGCCAGCAGCCAAGTAAAGACGGCCATGCTGAACGGGGAGCTGTTTTTT. It yields the protein CASSQVKTAMLNGELFF.

The chain recombines TRBV6-5 with TRBJ1-6; 12 bases align to TRBD1. Germline trimming cut 2 bases from V and 10 bases from J; bases unmatched to any gene: 6. Germline V gene lookup returns CDR1 MNHEY and CDR2 SVGAGI. This CDR3 comprises 16 residues. CDR3 protein: CASSYRDRGRRSPLHF. The CDR3, as DNA: TGTGCCAGCAGTTACCGGGACAGGGGGCGCAGATCACCCCTCCACTTT.

The rearrangement links TRBV20-1 to TRBJ2-1; no firm D call. Germline V gene lookup returns CDR1 DFQATT and CDR2 SNEGSKA (reference sequence). The CDR3 is made up of 10 amino acids. The ends were cut back, 6 bases at V and 8 bases at J, with 8 bases in the middle. CDR3 amino acids: CSAPIDEQFF. The CDR3 bases are TGCAGTGCGCCGATCGATGAGCAGTTCTTC.

The chain joins TRBV6-1 to TRBJ2-7, with D tentatively TRBD1 or TRBD2 (5 bases each). Germline assignment: CDR1 MNHNS and CDR2 SASEGT. This CDR3 is built from 15 residues. The V and J ends lost 7 bases and 6 bases respectively, with 22 bases between them. For the CDR3, the DNA is TGTGCCAGCACCCCGGGGCAGCGCTTGGGCGGCGAGCAGTACTTC. Translated, it gives CASTPGQRLGGEQYF.

The chain employs TRBV28 and TRBJ1-5; D is unresolved. CDR1 and CDR2 from the germline V gene are MDHEN and SYDVKM. The CDR3 has 15 amino acids. Between the trimmed V and J ends, which lost 6 bases and 2 bases, there was a span of 14 bases. CDR3 nucleotides: TGTGCCAGCAGCAACAGCCCGGTGGGCAATCAGCCCCAGCATTTT. Translated, it gives CASSNSPVGNQPQHF.

This chain connects TRBV19 to TRBJ2-7, with D maybe TRBD2 (5 bases). Trimming took off 6 bases at V and 0 bases at J, with 12 bases between the two ends. Germline-derived CDR1 and CDR2 are LNHDA and SQIVND (reference sequence). CDR3 length: 14 amino acids. The CDR3 coding sequence is TGTGCCAGTAGATTCGGAGGAAGCTCCTACGAGCAGTACTTC. This translates into CASRFGGSSYEQYF. Based on the CDR3 plus reference TRBV19 and TRBJ2-7, the full variable domain is DGGITQSPKYLFRKEGQNVTLSCEQNLNHDAMYWYRQDPGQGLRLIYYSQIVNDFQKGDIAEGYSVSREKKESFPLTVTSAQKNPTAFYLCASRFGGSSYEQYFGPGTRLTVT.

V usage is TRBV25-1 and J usage is TRBJ1-6; no clear D gene. CDR3 size: 15 residues. The V end lost 3 bases, the J end lost 7 bases, and 13 bases lay between the germline ends. Looked up from germline, CDR1 is MGHDK and CDR2 is SYGVNS. In nucleotides, the CDR3 is TGTGCCAGCAGTGACTCGGTGGTTGGGAATTCACCCCTCCACTTT. Amino acids: CASSDSVVGNSPLHF.

The chain carries TRBV9 and TRBJ2-1, with 7 bases identical to TRBD1. Trimming at V came to 4 bases and at J to 7 bases, leaving 11 bases not matched to a gene. Germline CDR1 SGDLS, CDR2 YYNGEE. The CDR3 is 15 residues long. The CDR3 DNA sequence: TGTGCCAGCAGCCCACAGGGGAATAGCAAGAATGAGCAGTTCTTC. It encodes CASSPQGNSKNEQFF.

V usage is TRBV4-3 and J usage is TRBJ1-2; D might be TRBD1 (5 bases). The V end lost 0 bases, the J end lost 3 bases, and 5 bases lay between the germline ends. The CDR3 is 13 residues long. CDR1 is LGHNA, CDR2 YSLEER, per germline. This chain's CDR3 is CASSQDRDYGYTF. The CDR3 bases are TGCGCCAGCAGCCAAGACAGGGACTATGGCTACACCTTC.

The chain employs TRBV6-2 or TRBV6-3 and TRBJ2-3; a weak D match, TRBD1 (6 bases). V lost 4 bases, J lost 1 base, and 12 bases lay in between. Germline-derived CDR1 and CDR2 are MNHEY and SVGEGT. There are 15 residues in the CDR3. As DNA, the CDR3 is TGTGCCAGCAGTTTACCAACAGGGCGCACAGATACGCAGTATTTT. Protein: CASSLPTGRTDTQYF.

This clone appeared once. Additional DNA sequences in this sample encode the identical CDR3. V gene TRBV20-1 combines with J gene TRBJ2-1; TRBD1 is a possible D gene (6 bases). V lost 3 bases and J lost 6, with 6 bases in between. The germline CDR1 and CDR2 sequences are DFQATT and SNEGSKA (reference sequence). This CDR3 has 11 amino acids. This CDR3 reads CSARDSNEQFF. CDR3 DNA sequence: TGCAGTGCTAGGGACAGCAATGAGCAGTTCTTC.

The J gene is TRBJ2-7, the V gene TRBV30; no definite D call. This CDR3 comprises 11 residues. Trimming removed 4 bases from V and 4 bases from J, with 8 bases in between. The germline V gene has CDR1 GTSNPN and CDR2 SVGIG (reference sequence). CDR3 nucleotides: TGTGCCTGGAATGTGGGATACGAGCAGTACTTC. Translation: CAWNVGYEQYF.

The genes are TRBV5-4 and TRBJ2-6; D remains ambiguous. Germline assignment: CDR1 SGHNT and CDR2 YYREEE (reference sequence). V lost 4 bases and J lost 0, with 17 bases in between. CDR3 length equals 18 residues. CDR3 sequence: CASSQRHFTSSGANVLTF. CDR3 in DNA: TGTGCCAGCAGCCAGAGACACTTTACGAGCTCTGGGGCCAACGTCCTGACTTTC.

The V gene is TRBV5-1, the J gene TRBJ1-1; unclear D gene. Germline loops: CDR1 SGHRS, CDR2 YFSETQ. CDR3 length: 16 amino acids. V was trimmed by 3 bases and J by 1 base, leaving 16 bases between them. The CDR3 DNA is TGCGCCAGCAGCTATACCCTAGGAGGAGGGAACACTGAAGCTTTCTTT. It is translated as CASSYTLGGGNTEAFF.